The sequence of this T cell receptor beta chain was determined in a study of blood T cell repertoires in COVID-19 (dated by TCRdb to 2018 to 2020). For context, the study as a whole: The collaborator samples originated in the United States, Italy and Spain and spanned the acute and convalescent phases of COVID-19. The prospective study material was composed of cDNA or gDNA derived from T cells, B-cell-depleted T cells, or PBMCs. Deeply sampled blood TCRbeta repertoires from subjects exposed to, actively infected with, or recovered from COVID-19 were included in the dataset. The repertoires were released in a freely available public database intended as a resource for research on the immune response to SARS-CoV-2. Samples came from the ongoing ImmuneRACE study (first 160 participants) plus 1,254 subjects from 6 global collaborators. Sample metadata almost always included a de-identified subject ID, COVID-19 status, age in years and sex. Where available, HLA class I and class II types were taken from metadata supplied by the sample provider and were not determined by assay-based typing.

The immunoSEQ Assay, a bias-controlled multiplex PCR, was used to amplify TCRbeta CDR3 regions from genomic DNA. Processing in the source paper ran as follows. The number of nucleated cells in each sample was estimated from the amplification of reference gene primers within the assay. To quantify the absolute abundance of each unique TCRbeta CDR3 rearrangement, sequence reads were collapsed and filtered. For each sample, productive Simpson clonality was calculated as the square root of Simpson's diversity index across productive rearrangements. What TCRdb holds here is the immuneACCESS table cut down to in-frame rearrangements. Part of the clones is not present; checked against another copy, under half of the missing clones reflect an unresolved V gene, and the others are unexplained. That table gives V, J and clone size, and the DNA gave D and trimming. The sample records under 200,000 clones, 80% to 90% of which are singletons. Together, the top ten hold more than 5% of the sample.

The CDR3, cysteine through phenylalanine, is 14 amino acids long. The entry retains the CDR3 DNA only, 42 bases that are in frame from base 1. In the germline V gene, CDR1 corresponds to MDHEN and CDR2 to SYDVKM. Trimming takes 8 bases from V and 4 bases from J, and the germline ends sit 15 bases apart. About this clone: The antigen it binds to is not known. Base-call qualities are not available, and no considerably larger clone is one nucleotide away.

Study-wide conclusions, independent of this receptor: Clinical and demographic metadata were provided uncurated, with the amount varying by source and participant.

One collaborating source in Seattle enrolled patients while the patients were actively infected and followed the patients over time throughout the course of disease. The collaborating institutions used their own protocols to collect whole blood in K2EDTA tubes. Collaborator samples were shipped for TCRbeta analysis as frozen whole blood, isolated PBMCs, or DNA extracted from either sample type. The clonotype was recovered from a woman in her forties or fifties with COVID-19, enrolled during active disease. Recombination connected TRBV28 to TRBJ2-1; tentative D gene TRBD2, with 6 bases matching. The sample consisted of peripheral blood. The DNA reads TGTGCCAGCCTACGCGGGGATCGGTACAATGAGCAGTTCTTC. This encodes CASLRGDRYNEQFF.